A selection of T cell receptor beta chains follows, all from one sample in a study of T cells in localized non-small cell lung cancer. The assay was immunoSEQ multiplex PCR, and TCRdb's table has in-frame clones only and misses some. The sample lists 20,000 to 25,000 clones, 80% to 95% occurring once. Material: peripheral blood, obtained before any cancer treatment. Source of these receptors: a woman between 35 and 75 years old with stage I lung adenocarcinoma. Each CDR3 is given with its conserved first and last residue. D genes are given only for firm matches. Rows may omit the clone size; those that give it use once, few, many or a size class.

V	size	J	D	DNA	CDR3
TRBV5-1	-	TRBJ2-7	-	TGCGCCAGCAGCTTGGGGGCCTACGAGCGCTACGAGCAGTACTTC	CASSLGAYERYEQYF
TRBV28	-	TRBJ1-1	-	TGTGCCATCCAGAACCCCCCACTGAACACTGAAGCTTTCTTT	CAIQNPPLNTEAFF
TRBV19	-	TRBJ1-1	-	TGTGCCAGTAGTGACAGGCCCAACACTGAAGCTTTCTTT	CASSDRPNTEAFF
TRBV6-6	few	TRBJ1-3	-	TGTGCCAGCAGTTACTCAATAGACTCTGGAAACACCATATATTTT	CASSYSIDSGNTIYF
TRBV5-1	-	TRBJ2-6	TRBD1	TGCGCCAGCAGCTTGCTGTCGACAGGGGTTGGGGCCAACGTCCTGACTTTC	CASSLLSTGVGANVLTF
TRBV7-6	-	TRBJ1-5	-	TGTGCCAGCAGCTTAGGTGGGGGCAATCAGCCCCAGCATTTT	CASSLGGGNQPQHF
TRBV6-5	-	TRBJ2-7	-	TGTGCCAGCAGTAAGCGCCAGGGCCACGAGCAGTACTTC	CASSKRQGHEQYF
TRBV18	-	TRBJ1-5	-	TGTGCCAGCTCACCAGACAGGACCTATCAGCCCCAGCATTTT	CASSPDRTYQPQHF
TRBV27	-	TRBJ2-1	TRBD2	TGTGCCAGCAGTTTATCCAGCGGGAGTCCAGGACATGAGCAGTTCTTC	CASSLSSGSPGHEQFF
TRBV5-1	-	TRBJ2-7	-	TGCGCCAGCAGCTCGGCGCGGGGCTACGAGCAGTACTTC	CASSSARGYEQYF
TRBV6-5	-	TRBJ2-5	-	TGTGCCAGCAGTTCCAGGACGGGCCAAGAGACCCAGTACTTC	CASSSRTGQETQYF
TRBV6-1	-	TRBJ2-1	-	TGTGCCAGCAGAGGTCCGAGCTCCTACAATGAGCAGTTCTTC	CASRGPSSYNEQFF
TRBV28	-	TRBJ2-3	TRBD1	TGTGCCAGCAGTTTCGCAGGGGGCAAGGCAGATACGCAGTATTTT	CASSFAGGKADTQYF
TRBV5-1	-	TRBJ1-4	-	TGCGCCAGCAGCTTGACGCCTTTAGGGACTAAGGAAAAACTGTTTTTT	CASSLTPLGTKEKLFF
TRBV5-1	-	TRBJ1-4	TRBD1	TGCGCCAGCAGCTTGGGGGACAGGAGGGCTAATGAAAAACTGTTTTTT	CASSLGDRRANEKLFF
TRBV4-1	-	TRBJ1-1	-	TGCGCCAGCAGCCAAGTAGGCAAAACGTTCTTT	CASSQVGKTFF
TRBV7-8	once	TRBJ2-2	TRBD2	TGTGCCAGCAGCCGTGGACTAGCGGGACTATTCGGGGAGCTGTTTTTT	CASSRGLAGLFGELFF
TRBV5-5	-	TRBJ1-3	-	TGTGCCAGCAGCTTGCGGGGAGATAGCTCTGGAAACACCATATATTTT	CASSLRGDSSGNTIYF
TRBV13	-	TRBJ2-7	-	TGTGCCAGCAGCTCCCCTCTAGGAAGCGAGCAGTACTTC	CASSSPLGSEQYF
TRBV7-9	-	TRBJ2-3	TRBD1	TGTGCCAGCAGCTTAAGGACAGGCAGCACCGGGGATACGCAGTATTTT	CASSLRTGSTGDTQYF
TRBV28	-	TRBJ1-5	-	TGTGCCAGCAGTTTATTTGAGGAGTATAGCAATCAGCCCCAGCATTTT	CASSLFEEYSNQPQHF
TRBV28	-	TRBJ2-1	-	TGTGCCAGCAGAGTCTGGGCTAGTAGCCGTGGTGGAAACAATGAGCAGTTCTTC	CASRVWASSRGGNNEQFF
TRBV28	-	TRBJ1-3	-	TGTGCCAGCCGATCCCACGGAAACACCATATATTTT	CASRSHGNTIYF
TRBV27	-	TRBJ2-7	TRBD1	TGTGCCAGCAGTTTCGGGACAGGGGCCTACGAGCAGTACTTC	CASSFGTGAYEQYF
TRBV10-3	-	TRBJ2-7	TRBD2	TGTGCCATCAGGGACAGAGCGGGAGCCTACGAGCAGTACTTC	CAIRDRAGAYEQYF
TRBV7-2	-	TRBJ1-2	-	TGTGCCAGCAGCTTGGGGCCCCCGTCTGGCTACACCTTC	CASSLGPPSGYTF
TRBV9	-	TRBJ1-5	-	TGTGCCAGCACCAACCCCGGGAACTTATATCCGCCCCAGCATTTT	CASTNPGNLYPPQHF
TRBV6-5	-	TRBJ2-2	-	TGTGCCAGCTTTTCCATTGGGCTGAACACCGGGGAGCTGTTTTTT	CASFSIGLNTGELFF
TRBV7-9	-	TRBJ2-2	-	TGTGCCAGCAGCTTACGACAGGCGGACACCGGGGAGCTGTTTTTT	CASSLRQADTGELFF
TRBV29-1	-	TRBJ2-2	-	TGCAGCGCCCGACTTTTAGCGGAACTCACCGGGGAGCTGTTTTTT	CSARLLAELTGELFF